The subject of this entry is one T cell receptor beta chain. Study processing details: Counts of nucleated cells, estimated from reference gene primer amplification, were obtained. The data were produced by immunoSEQ multiplex PCR, yet TCRdb's version contains in-frame clones alone and is incomplete. V and J calls and clone size follow that table, whereas D and trimming were derived from the DNA. This sample has about 170,000 clones; about 88% occur once, and the top ten carry 6% to 7.5%. This sample is drawn from a study of blood T cell repertoires in COVID-19. About the research overall: Some COVID-19 samples were acute and others convalescent; all came from the United States, Italy and Spain. T cells, B-cell-depleted T cells, or PBMCs provided the cDNA or gDNA that served as material.

The V segment lost 1 base and the J segment 5 bases; nucleotides outside the gene matches: 10. Germline CDR1 and CDR2: SGHVS and FNYEAQ. CDR3 size: 17 residues. The sequenced material came from peripheral blood. This TCR derives from a woman older than 75 in a cohort sampled during active or convalescent COVID-19. V gene TRBV7-6 combines with J gene TRBJ2-3, with 9 bases matching TRBD2. DNA for the CDR3: TGTGCCAGCAGCTTAGATTTTGGCGGGGGGGCCATAGATACGCAGTATTTT. Protein product: CASSLDFGGGAIDTQYF.